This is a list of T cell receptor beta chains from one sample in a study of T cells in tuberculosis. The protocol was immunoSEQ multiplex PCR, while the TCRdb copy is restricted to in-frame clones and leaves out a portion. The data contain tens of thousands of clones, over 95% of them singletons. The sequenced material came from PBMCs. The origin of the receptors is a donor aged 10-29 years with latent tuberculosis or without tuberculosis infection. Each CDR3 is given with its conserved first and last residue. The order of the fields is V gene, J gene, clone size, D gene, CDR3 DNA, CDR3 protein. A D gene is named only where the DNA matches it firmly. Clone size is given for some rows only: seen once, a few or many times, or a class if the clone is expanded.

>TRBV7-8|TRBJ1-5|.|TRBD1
TGTGCCAGCAGCTTAGCGAGGACAGGGGGCCCTCAGCCCCAGCATTTT
CASSLARTGGPQPQHF
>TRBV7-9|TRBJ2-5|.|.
TGTGCCAGCAGCTTAGGGAATCACAGGGACCAAGAGACCCAGTACTTC
CASSLGNHRDQETQYF
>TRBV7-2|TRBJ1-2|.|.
TGTGCCAGCAGCTTAAATCGAGGCAGTTCGGGACTAAGCTACACCTTC
CASSLNRGSSGLSYTF
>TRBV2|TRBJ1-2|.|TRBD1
TGTGCCAGCATTATACAGGGGGCAGGGGGCTACACCTTC
CASIIQGAGGYTF
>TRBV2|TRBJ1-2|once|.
TGTGCCAGCAGTGGACAGTTAGGGTTCTATGGCTACACCTTC
CASSGQLGFYGYTF
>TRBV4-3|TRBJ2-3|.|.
TGCGCCAGCAGCCAAGAAGGGGCGGGGGCCTCGCGAAAACAGTATTTT
CASSQEGAGASRKQYF
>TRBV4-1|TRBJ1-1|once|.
TGCGCCAGCAGCCAAGACCCGAGTATCGAAGCTTTCTTT
CASSQDPSIEAFF
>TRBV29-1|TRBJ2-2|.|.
TGCAGCGTTGAGTCCGGGATGTCGAACACCGGGGAGCTGTTTTTT
CSVESGMSNTGELFF
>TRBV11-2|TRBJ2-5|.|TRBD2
TGTGCCAGCAGCTTAGGGCTAGCGGGCGGGTCCCAGTACTTC
CASSLGLAGGSQYF
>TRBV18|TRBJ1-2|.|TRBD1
TGTGCCAGCTCACCAGCTATTGGGGACAGATCCCTTGGAACCTTC
CASSPAIGDRSLGTF
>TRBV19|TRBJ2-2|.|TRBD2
TGTGCCAGTAGTATCCGGGAGGGCCCGGTCGGGGAGCTGTTTTTT
CASSIREGPVGELFF
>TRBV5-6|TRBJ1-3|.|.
TGTGCCAGCAGCTTGGGACAATATGATACCATATATTTT
CASSLGQYDTIYF
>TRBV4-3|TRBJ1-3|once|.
TGCGCCAGCAGCCAAGAGTATGGAACAGGTGCCTTCGGAAACACCATATATTTT
CASSQEYGTGAFGNTIYF
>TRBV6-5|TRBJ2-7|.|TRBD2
TGTGCCAGCCATAGACTAGCGGGAGATCAGTACTTC
CASHRLAGDQYF
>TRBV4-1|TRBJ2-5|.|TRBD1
TGCGCCAGCAGCCAAACCGGGACAGGGTTTGAGACCCAGTACTTC
CASSQTGTGFETQYF
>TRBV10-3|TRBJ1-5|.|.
TGTGCCATCACGGGGGGGAGCAATCAGCCCCAGCATTTT
CAITGGSNQPQHF
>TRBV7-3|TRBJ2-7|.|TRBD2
TGTGCCAGCAGCCACAGCGGGGGCCCTTACGAGCAGTACTTC
CASSHSGGPYEQYF
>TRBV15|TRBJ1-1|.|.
TGTGCCACCAGCCCCGGACAGTCGGGCACTGAAGCTTTCTTT
CATSPGQSGTEAFF
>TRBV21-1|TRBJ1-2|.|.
TGTGCCAGCAGCAAAAGGGAGGGGATGGACTATGGCTACACCTTC
CASSKREGMDYGYTF
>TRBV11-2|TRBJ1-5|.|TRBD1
TGTGCCAGCAGCTACGGACAGGGCAGGGGCAATCAGCCCCAGCATTTT
CASSYGQGRGNQPQHF
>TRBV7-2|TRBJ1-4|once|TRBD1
TGTGCCAGCAGCGTCAACAGGGGTACTAATGAAAAACTGTTTTTT
CASSVNRGTNEKLFF
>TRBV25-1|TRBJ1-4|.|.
TGTGCCAGCATATATTTGGCGGAAGAGGAAAAACTGTTTTTT
CASIYLAEEEKLFF
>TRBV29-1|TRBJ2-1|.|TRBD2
TGCAGCGTTGATCTGGGAATGGGACTAGCGTCTAATGAGCAGTTCTTC
CSVDLGMGLASNEQFF
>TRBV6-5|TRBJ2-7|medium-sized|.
TGTGCCAGCAGTTACTCCGGGACAACAACCTCCTACGAGCAGTACTTC
CASSYSGTTTSYEQYF
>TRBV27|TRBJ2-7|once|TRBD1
TGTGCCAGCAGCTGGGACAGGGGCGACCACGAGCAGTACTTC
CASSWDRGDHEQYF
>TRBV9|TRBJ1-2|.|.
TGTGCCAGCAGCCCAGATCCCGACCCGAGGGGCTACACCTTC
CASSPDPDPRGYTF
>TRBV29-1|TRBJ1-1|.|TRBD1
TGCAGCGTTGATCAGGGGGGCACTGAAGCTTTCTTT
CSVDQGGTEAFF
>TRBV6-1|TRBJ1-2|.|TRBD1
TGTGCCAGCAGTGAAAATTCTGGGACAGGGGGGACTGGCTACACCTTC
CASSENSGTGGTGYTF
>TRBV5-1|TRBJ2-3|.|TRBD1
TGCGCCAGCAACCCGGACAGGGCCACAGATACGCAGTATTTT
CASNPDRATDTQYF
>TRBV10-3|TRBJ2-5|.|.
TGTGCCATCAGCACTGCGGAAGAGACCCAGTACTTC
CAISTAEETQYF
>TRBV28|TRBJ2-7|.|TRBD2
TGTGCCAGCAGTCCCCTGGGGGTAGCGGGCGACTACGAGCAGTACTTC
CASSPLGVAGDYEQYF
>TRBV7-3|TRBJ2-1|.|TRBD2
TGTGCCAGCAGCTTATTGTACCGGGGGGAGGTCTCCTACAATGAGCAGTTCTTC
CASSLLYRGEVSYNEQFF
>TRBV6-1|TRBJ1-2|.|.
TGTGCCAGCAGTGAAGCGCGGGGGGAAGGGACCGACTTTCCTAACTATGGCTACACCTTC
CASSEARGEGTDFPNYGYTF
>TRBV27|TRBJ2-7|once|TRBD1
TGTGCCAGCAGTCAACCGGGACAGGGGACCTACGAGCAGTACTTC
CASSQPGQGTYEQYF
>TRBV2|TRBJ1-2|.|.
TGTGCCAGCAGTACGGGATTGAACTATGGCTACACCTTC
CASSTGLNYGYTF
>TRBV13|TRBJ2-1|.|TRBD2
TGTGCCAGCAGCTTGATACATCCGGGACTAGCGCATGGCAATGAGCAGTTCTTC
CASSLIHPGLAHGNEQFF
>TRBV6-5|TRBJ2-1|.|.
TGTGCCAGCAGTTTCGGGGGGCTTGATGAGCAGTTCTTC
CASSFGGLDEQFF
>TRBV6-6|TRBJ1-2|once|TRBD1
TGTGCCAGCACCGACCCAGGGACAGGAGGAGTCTACACCTTC
CASTDPGTGGVYTF
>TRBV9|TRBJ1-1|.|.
TGTGCCAGCAGCGTAGGCGGCGGCGGATTGAACACTGAAGCTTTCTTT
CASSVGGGGLNTEAFF
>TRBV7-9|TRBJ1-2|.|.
TGTGCCAGCAGCTTAGGGGCGGTAGGGGATGGCTACACCTTC
CASSLGAVGDGYTF
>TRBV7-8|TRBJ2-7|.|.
TGTGCCAGCGGCAGCTCCTACGAGCAGTACTTC
CASGSSYEQYF
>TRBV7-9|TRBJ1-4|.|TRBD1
TGTGCCAGCAGCTTGGGACAGCTAAATGAAAAACTGTTTTTT
CASSLGQLNEKLFF
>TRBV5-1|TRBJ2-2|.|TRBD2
TGCGCCAGCAGCTTATGGACTAGCGGGGGAGGCACCGGGGAGCTGTTTTTT
CASSLWTSGGGTGELFF